This T cell receptor (beta chain) was profiled in a study of blood T cells in healthy people across ages. There are many counts of this clonotype. The antigen is not known. Germline trimming cut 4 bases from V and 2 bases from J; bases unmatched to any gene: 3. The germline V gene has CDR1 SGHKS and CDR2 YYEKEE (reference sequence). The CDR3 covers 15 residues. Notes on the study in general: It was not possible, with unsorted PBMCs, to conclusively compare naive and antigen-experienced cells. Long-lived donors had more naive CD4+ cells and higher diversity than aged donors. For the donors, CMV status was unknown and possibly confounded expanded clonotype changes.

PCR was performed a second time for about 7 to 12 cycles using a sample-barcoded 5' primer and a J-beta primer mix. The authors tagged each cDNA molecule using a template-switch adaptor with 12 random nucleotides. TCRdb fed the 5' RACE reads into MiXCR, producing one record per CDR3 protein. The sample contains 850,000 or so distinct CDR3 sequences, 29% of which appear only once. Sequencing input: blood. V usage is TRBV5-5 and J usage is TRBJ2-1; 10 nucleotides agree with TRBD1. The receptor comes from a woman older than 75 in good health. The CDR3 sequence: CASSHGQGAYNEQFF. The CDR3 nucleotides read TGTGCCAGCAGCCACGGACAGGGGGCCTACAATGAGCAGTTCTTC.